This T cell receptor beta chain was identified during a study of PD-L1 blockade in urothelial cancer. Study information: Before enrollment, 0 to 3 chemotherapy regimens had been given to patients. Blood gave a median 141,255 T cells.

Findings and caveats of the study: Where pretreatment blood TCR clonality fell below the median, better survival was predicted.

The time point is: peripheral blood 6 weeks after treatment start. With V trimmed by 5 bases and J by 5 bases, 6 bases remained unmatched. Germline loops: CDR1 SQVTM, CDR2 ANQGSEA. The CDR3 is made up of 13 amino acids. A word on this clone: The antigen remains undetermined.

Synthetic spike-ins, TCR analog templates, were added into each PCR. Produced via immunoSEQ multiplex PCR; TCRdb's table is partial and in-frame only. The sample includes around 80,000 clones, roughly 90% of them seen just once. The clonotype originates from a woman over 75 with urothelial cancer. This sample comprised PBMCs, obtained around atezolizumab (anti-PD-L1) treatment. The chain combines TRBV29-1 with TRBJ1-5, with 7 nucleotides matching TRBD1. CDR3 in amino acids: CSVQIDRDQPQHF. The CDR3 nucleotides are TGCAGCGTTCAAATAGACAGGGATCAGCCCCAGCATTTT.